This TCR beta chain stems from a study of PD-1 blockade in classical Hodgkin lymphoma (dated by TCRdb to the early 2020s). For the study in its entirety: Nivolumab dosing was 3 mg/kg intravenously every 2 weeks, continuing until either disease progression or unacceptable toxicity. To define a peripheral blood immune signature of response to PD-1 blockade in classical Hodgkin lymphoma, the study combined TCR beta sequencing with CyTOF. General conclusions and limits of the study: The study was restricted to a single clinical trial cohort, and the causes of repertoire differences, possibly disease activity or prior therapy, were left undefined. Baseline diversity similar to that of newly diagnosed patients was observed in trial patients achieving complete response, whereas significantly lower diversity was observed in partial responders and progressors. Patients starting nivolumab less than 1 year after ASCT had lower diversity and were excluded from later analyses to avoid confounding by immune reconstitution. Baseline TCR diversity was reported to be lower in newly diagnosed patients than in healthy donors, and even lower in relapsed/refractory patients. By C4D1, a significant rise was seen in CD4+ TCR diversity but not in CD8+ TCR diversity (p=0.0027 vs p=0.16), and the rise was most apparent among complete responders (p=0.02).

Genomic DNA was isolated using the Qiagen DNeasy kit from unsorted PBMCs as well as from negatively selected CD4+ and CD8+ fractions. TCR beta CDR3 regions were amplified by immunoSEQ multiplex PCR using primers annealing to V and J segments. A synthetic immune receptor repertoire was used to minimize amplification bias, and any remaining bias was removed computationally after sequencing. As for the authors' bioinformatics: Repertoire diversity was quantified as the Shannon entropy index using custom Python scripts. Unsorted, CD4+ and CD8+ repertoires were examined separately, except in combined analyses, for which CD4+ and CD8+ sequences were merged in silico. A clone counted as expanded when the clone's frequency after treatment rose at least 2-fold relative to C1D1, and clones undetected at baseline were given a pseudocount of 0.5. Singleton clones were defined as clones with 0 or 1 copy at C1D1, and non-singleton clones were defined as clones with 2 or more copies. Clones expanded in unsorted samples were annotated as CD4+, CD8+ or unknown by matching protein sequences in sorted samples from the same patient. Wilcoxon tests on paired samples were used to test changes in diversity from C1D1 to C4D1. TCRdb carries this immuneACCESS record with in-frame sequences only. Its versions omit some clonotypes, under half of them owing to an unresolved V gene in the studies checked, with the rest unexplained. The V and J calls and clone size come from that table; D and trimming were worked out from the DNA. Within this sample are roughly 12,000 clones, with approximately 88% of them counted one time only. The ten largest make up approximately 38% of the sample.

In the paper's terms, the time point label means: cycle 1 day 1 (C1D1), immediately before nivolumab initiation. Every trial patient had relapsed after autologous stem cell transplantation, and cohorts A, B and C differed in prior brentuximab vedotin exposure. CD8+ T cells were purified from thawed PBMCs by magnetic negative selection with a Miltenyi CD8+ T cell isolation kit. The trial cohort included 55 to 65 patients with relapsed/refractory classical Hodgkin lymphoma, and each patient had a best overall response of complete response, partial response or progressive disease. Trial patients were treated with single-agent nivolumab in the multi-cohort phase II CheckMate 205 trial. An independent review committee assessed best overall response using the 2007 International Working Group response criteria. Trial PBMCs were collected immediately before nivolumab initiation (C1D1) and during therapy at cycle 2 day 1 and cycle 4 day 1. After peripheral blood was drawn into 8 mL Vacutainer Cell Preparation Tubes, PBMCs were isolated by centrifugation and then cryopreserved. Purified CD4+ and CD8+ fractions were prepared only for cases with an additional available PBMC sample. Magnetically labelled cells were removed on LS columns in a quadroMACS separator, and the flow-through was collected as the purified fraction.

A note on this clone: Its binding antigen is unknown. There are no base qualities to consult, and no much larger clone falls within one base.

The cysteine opens and the phenylalanine closes a CDR3 of 17 amino acids. CDR3 DNA is the only sequence kept; it has 51 bases, read in frame from the first base. V is trimmed back by 3 bases and J by 0 bases, and the junction contains 5 bases that no gene match accounts for. The germline V gene supplies CDR1 ENHRY and CDR2 SYGVKD. The chain joins TRBV10-3 to TRBJ2-1, with 10 bases aligning to TRBD2. The material sequenced was CD8+ T cells from blood, taken at baseline. The source of this sequence is a human donor with classical Hodgkin lymphoma. This receptor has the CDR3 CAISDVLAGPSYNEQFF. The DNA sequence is given as TGTGCCATCAGTGATGTACTAGCGGGACCCTCCTACAATGAGCAGTTCTTC.